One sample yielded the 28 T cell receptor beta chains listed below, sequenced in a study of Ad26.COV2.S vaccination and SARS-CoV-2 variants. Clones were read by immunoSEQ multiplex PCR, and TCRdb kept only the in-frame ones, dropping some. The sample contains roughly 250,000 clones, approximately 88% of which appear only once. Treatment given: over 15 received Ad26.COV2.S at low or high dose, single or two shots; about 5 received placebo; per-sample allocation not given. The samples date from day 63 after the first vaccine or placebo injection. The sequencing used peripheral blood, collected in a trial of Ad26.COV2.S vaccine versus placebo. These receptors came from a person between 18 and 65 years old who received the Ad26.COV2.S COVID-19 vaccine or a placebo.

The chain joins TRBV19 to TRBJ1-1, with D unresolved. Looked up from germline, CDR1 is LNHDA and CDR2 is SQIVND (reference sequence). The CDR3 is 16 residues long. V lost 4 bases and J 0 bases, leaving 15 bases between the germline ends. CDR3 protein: CASSSGQPLMNTEAFF. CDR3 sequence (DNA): TGTGCCAGTAGTAGTGGTCAGCCACTTATGAACACTGAAGCTTTCTTT.

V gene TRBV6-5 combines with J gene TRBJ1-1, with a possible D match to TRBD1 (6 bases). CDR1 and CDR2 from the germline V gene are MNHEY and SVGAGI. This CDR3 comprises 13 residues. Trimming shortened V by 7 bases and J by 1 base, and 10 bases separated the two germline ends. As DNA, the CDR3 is TGTGCCAGCACCGGGACAAAGAACACTGAAGCTTTCTTT. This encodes CASTGTKNTEAFF.

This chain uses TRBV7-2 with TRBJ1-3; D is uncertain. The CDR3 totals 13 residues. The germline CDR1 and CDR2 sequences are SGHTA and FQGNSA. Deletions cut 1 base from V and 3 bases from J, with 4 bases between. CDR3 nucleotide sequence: TGTGCCAGCAGCTTAGAGGTTGGAAACACCATATATTTT. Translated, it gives CASSLEVGNTIYF.

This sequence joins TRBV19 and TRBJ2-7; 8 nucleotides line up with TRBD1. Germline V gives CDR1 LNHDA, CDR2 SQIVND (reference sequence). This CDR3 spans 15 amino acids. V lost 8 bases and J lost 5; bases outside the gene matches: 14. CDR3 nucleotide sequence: TGTGCCAGTTCTAGAATCGGACAGGGCAGCCACGAGCAGTACTTC. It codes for CASSRIGQGSHEQYF.

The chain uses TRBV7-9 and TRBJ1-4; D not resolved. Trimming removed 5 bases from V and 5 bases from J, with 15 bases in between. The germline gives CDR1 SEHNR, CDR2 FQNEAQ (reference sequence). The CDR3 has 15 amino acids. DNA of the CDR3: TGTGCCAGCAGCCAGAGGCTTTTCGGAAATGAAAAACTGTTTTTT. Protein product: CASSQRLFGNEKLFF.

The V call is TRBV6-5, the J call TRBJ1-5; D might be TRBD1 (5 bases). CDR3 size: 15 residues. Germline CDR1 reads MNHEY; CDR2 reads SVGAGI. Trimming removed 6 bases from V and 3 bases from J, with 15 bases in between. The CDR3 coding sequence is TGTGCCAGCAGGACCAGGGACGGTCACAATCAGCCCCAGCATTTT. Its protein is CASRTRDGHNQPQHF.

CDR3 sequence (DNA): TGTGCCAGCAGTAAGACAGGGCGGGGAGAGACCCAGTACTTC. The encoded protein is CASSKTGRGETQYF. V is TRBV6-5 and J is TRBJ2-5, with TRBD1 as a possible D gene (7 bases). Between the trimmed V and J ends, which lost 5 bases and 4 bases, there was a span of 14 bases. Germline V gives CDR1 MNHEY, CDR2 SVGAGI. The CDR3 covers 14 residues.

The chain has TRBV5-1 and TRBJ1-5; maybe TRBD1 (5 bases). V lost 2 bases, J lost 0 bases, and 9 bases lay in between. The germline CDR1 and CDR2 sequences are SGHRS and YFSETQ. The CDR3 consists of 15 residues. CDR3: CASSLGVNSNQPQHF. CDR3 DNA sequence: TGCGCCAGCAGCTTAGGGGTGAATAGCAATCAGCCCCAGCATTTT.

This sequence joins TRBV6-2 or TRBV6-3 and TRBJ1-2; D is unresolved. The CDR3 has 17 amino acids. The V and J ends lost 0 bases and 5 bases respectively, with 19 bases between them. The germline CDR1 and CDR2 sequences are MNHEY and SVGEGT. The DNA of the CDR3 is TGTGCCAGCAGTTACTCCTCCCTGTGGACTTACCGTTATGGCTACACCTTC. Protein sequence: CASSYSSLWTYRYGYTF.

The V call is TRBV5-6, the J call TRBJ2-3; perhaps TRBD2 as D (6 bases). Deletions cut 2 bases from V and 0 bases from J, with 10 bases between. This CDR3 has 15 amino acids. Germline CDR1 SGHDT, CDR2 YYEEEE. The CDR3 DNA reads TGTGCCAGCAGCTTACCGGGGGATAGCACAGATACGCAGTATTTT. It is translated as CASSLPGDSTDTQYF.

For the CDR3, the DNA is TGTGCCAGCAGCGTAGTTGCCCTCGGGGCTACGCAGTATTTT. It is translated as CASSVVALGATQYF. The chain recombines TRBV9 with TRBJ2-3; either TRBD1 or TRBD2 may fit D (5 bases each). The CDR3 has 14 residues. Germline V lookup: CDR1 SGDLS, CDR2 YYNGEE. V lost 0 bases to trimming and J lost 8 bases, with 13 bases between them.

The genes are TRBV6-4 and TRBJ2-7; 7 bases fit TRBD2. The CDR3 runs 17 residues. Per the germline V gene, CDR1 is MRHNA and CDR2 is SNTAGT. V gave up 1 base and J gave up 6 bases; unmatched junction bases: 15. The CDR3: CASSDLLAGGSGREQYV. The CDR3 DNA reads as TGTGCCAGCAGTGACTTGCTAGCCGGCGGGAGTGGGCGCGAGCAGTACGTC.

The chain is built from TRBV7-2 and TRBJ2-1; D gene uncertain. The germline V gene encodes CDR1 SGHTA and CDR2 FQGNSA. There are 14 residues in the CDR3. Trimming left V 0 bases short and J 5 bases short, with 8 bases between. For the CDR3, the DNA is TGTGCCAGCAGCTTAGCGGGCTCGGACAATGAGCAGTTCTTC. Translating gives CASSLAGSDNEQFF.

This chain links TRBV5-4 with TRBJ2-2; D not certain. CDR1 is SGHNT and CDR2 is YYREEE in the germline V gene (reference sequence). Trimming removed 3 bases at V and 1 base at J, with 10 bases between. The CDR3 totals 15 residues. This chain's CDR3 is CASSSPLGNTGELFF. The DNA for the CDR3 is TGTGCCAGCAGCTCCCCCCTGGGGAACACCGGGGAGCTGTTTTTT.

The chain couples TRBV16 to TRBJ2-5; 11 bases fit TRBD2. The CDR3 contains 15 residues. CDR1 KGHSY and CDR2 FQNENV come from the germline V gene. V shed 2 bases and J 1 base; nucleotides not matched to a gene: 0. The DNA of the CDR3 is TGTGCCAGCAGCCAAACTAGCGGGGGCCAAGAGACCCAGTACTTC. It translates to CASSQTSGGQETQYF.

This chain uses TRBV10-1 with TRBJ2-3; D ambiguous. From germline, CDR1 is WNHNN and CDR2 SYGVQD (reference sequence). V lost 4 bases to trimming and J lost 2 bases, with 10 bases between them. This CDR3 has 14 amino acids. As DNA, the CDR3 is TGCGCCAGCAGTGGCATAGCTTTCACAGATACGCAGTATTTT. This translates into CASSGIAFTDTQYF.

The CDR3 protein is CASSYSKQDGYTF. CDR3 in DNA: TGTGCCAGCAGTTACTCGAAGCAGGATGGCTACACCTTC. This chain links TRBV6-2 or TRBV6-3 with TRBJ1-2; no firm D call. The CDR3 runs to 13 residues. The ends were cut back, 0 bases at V and 6 bases at J, with 8 bases in the middle. Germline V gene data show CDR1 as MNHEY and CDR2 as SVGEGT.

CDR3 in DNA: TGTGCCAGTGGGACCTCCTACCCCACAGATACGCAGTATTTT. This gives the protein CASGTSYPTDTQYF. This rearrangement joins TRBV6-5 to TRBJ2-3; D might be TRBD1 or TRBD2, each matching 5 bases. Germline CDR1 reads MNHEY; CDR2 reads SVGAGI. Trimming left V 9 bases short and J 2 bases short, with 15 bases between. This CDR3 is built from 14 residues.

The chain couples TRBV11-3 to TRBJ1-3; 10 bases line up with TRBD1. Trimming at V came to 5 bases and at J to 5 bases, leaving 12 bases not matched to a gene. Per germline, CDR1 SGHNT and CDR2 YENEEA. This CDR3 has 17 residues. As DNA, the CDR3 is TGTGCCAGCAGCCCGGGGACAGGGGTGTGTGGGAGAAACACCATATATTTT. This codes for CASSPGTGVCGRNTIYF. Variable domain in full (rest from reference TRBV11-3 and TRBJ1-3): EAGVVQSPRYKIIEKKQPVAFWCNPISGHNTLYWYLQNLGQGPELLIRYENEEAVDDSQLPKDRFSAERLKGVDSTLKIQPAELGDSAVYLCASSPGTGVCGRNTIYFGEGSWLTVV.

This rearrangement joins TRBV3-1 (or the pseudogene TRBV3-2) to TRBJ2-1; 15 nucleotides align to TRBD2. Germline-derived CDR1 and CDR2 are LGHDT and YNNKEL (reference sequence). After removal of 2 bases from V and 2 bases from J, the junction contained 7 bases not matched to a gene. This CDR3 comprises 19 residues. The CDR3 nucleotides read TGTGCCAGCAGCCAACCTCCGGGACTAGCGGGAGGTACCTACAATGAGCAGTTCTTC. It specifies CASSQPPGLAGGTYNEQFF.

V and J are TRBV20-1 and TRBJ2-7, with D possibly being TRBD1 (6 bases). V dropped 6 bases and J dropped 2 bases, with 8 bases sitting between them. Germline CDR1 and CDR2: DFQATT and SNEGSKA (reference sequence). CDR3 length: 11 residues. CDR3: CSAWDTYEQYV. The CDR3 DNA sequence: TGCAGTGCCTGGGACACCTACGAGCAGTACGTC.

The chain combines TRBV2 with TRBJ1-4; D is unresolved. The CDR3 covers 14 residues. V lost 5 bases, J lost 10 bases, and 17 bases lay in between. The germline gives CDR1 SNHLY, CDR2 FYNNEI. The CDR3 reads CASSTGALDGKLFF. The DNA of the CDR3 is TGTGCCAGCAGTACGGGAGCCCTGGACGGAAAACTGTTTTTT. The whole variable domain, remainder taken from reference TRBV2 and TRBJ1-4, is EPEVTQTPSHQVTQMGQEVILRCVPISNHLYFYWYRQILGQKVEFLVSFYNNEISEKSEIFDDQFSVERPDGSNFTLKIRSTKLEDSAMYFCASSTGALDGKLFFGSGTQLSVL.

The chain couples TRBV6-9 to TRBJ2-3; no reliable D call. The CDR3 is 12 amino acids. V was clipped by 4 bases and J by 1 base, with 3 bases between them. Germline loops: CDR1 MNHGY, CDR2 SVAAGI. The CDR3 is CASSFGTDTQYF. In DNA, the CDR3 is TGTGCCAGCAGTTTTGGCACAGATACGCAGTATTTT.

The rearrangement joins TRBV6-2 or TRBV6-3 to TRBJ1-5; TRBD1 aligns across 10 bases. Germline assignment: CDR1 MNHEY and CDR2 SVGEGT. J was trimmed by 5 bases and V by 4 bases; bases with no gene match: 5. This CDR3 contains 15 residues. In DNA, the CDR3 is TGTGCCAGCAGTTGGGGGGACAGGGGTCATCAGCCCCAGCATTTT. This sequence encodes CASSWGDRGHQPQHF.

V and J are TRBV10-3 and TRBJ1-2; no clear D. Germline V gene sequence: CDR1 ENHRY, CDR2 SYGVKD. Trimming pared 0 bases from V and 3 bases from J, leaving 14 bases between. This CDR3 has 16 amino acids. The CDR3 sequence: CAISESLKASHYGYTF. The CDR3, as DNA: TGTGCCATCAGTGAGTCGTTAAAGGCCTCCCACTATGGCTACACCTTC.

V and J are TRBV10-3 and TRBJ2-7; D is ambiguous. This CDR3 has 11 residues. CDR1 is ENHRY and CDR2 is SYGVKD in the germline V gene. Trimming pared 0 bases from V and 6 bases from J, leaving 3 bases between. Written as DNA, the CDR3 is TGTGCCATCAGTGAGTCGGGCGAGCAGTACTTC. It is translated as CAISESGEQYF.

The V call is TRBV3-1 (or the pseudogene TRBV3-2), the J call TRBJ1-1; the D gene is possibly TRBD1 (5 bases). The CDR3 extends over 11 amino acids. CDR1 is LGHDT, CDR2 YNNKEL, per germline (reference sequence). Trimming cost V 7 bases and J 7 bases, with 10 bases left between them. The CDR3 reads CASKGADEAFF. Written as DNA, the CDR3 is TGTGCCAGCAAAGGGGCGGATGAAGCTTTCTTT.

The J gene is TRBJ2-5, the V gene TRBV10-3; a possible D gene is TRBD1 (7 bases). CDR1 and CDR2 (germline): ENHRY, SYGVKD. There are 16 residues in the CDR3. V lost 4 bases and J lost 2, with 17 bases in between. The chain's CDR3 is CAISANPGGIQETQYF. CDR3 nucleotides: TGTGCCATCAGTGCCAATCCAGGGGGGATACAAGAGACCCAGTACTTC.